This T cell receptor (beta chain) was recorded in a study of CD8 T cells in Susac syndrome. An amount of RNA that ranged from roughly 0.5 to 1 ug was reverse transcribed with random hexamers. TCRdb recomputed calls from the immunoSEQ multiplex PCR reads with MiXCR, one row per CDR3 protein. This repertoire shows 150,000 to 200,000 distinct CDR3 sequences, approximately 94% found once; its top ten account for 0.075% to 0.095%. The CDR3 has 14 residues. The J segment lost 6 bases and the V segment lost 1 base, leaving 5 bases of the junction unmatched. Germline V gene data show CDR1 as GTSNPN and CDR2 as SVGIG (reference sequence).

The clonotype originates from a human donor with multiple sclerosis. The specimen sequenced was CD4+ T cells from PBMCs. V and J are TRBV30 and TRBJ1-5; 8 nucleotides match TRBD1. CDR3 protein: CAWSAGGEGQPQHF. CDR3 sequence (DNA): TGTGCCTGGAGTGCAGGGGGCGAGGGTCAGCCCCAGCATTTT.